This T cell receptor beta chain is drawn from a study of shared clonotypes between healthy human individuals. Overall study: Researchers assigned three CD4 naive, three CD4 memory, two CD8 naive and one CD8 memory plate to each donor.

Deep level was the assay's run setting. Tens of thousands of T cell genomes, or around 0.2 ug DNA, went into the sorted-subset replicate PCRs. This table comes from immunoSEQ multiplex PCR, and its TCRdb copy is limited to in-frame clones, with some not included. The sample yields under 2.5 million clones, 85% to 95% seen once. Germline CDR1 and CDR2: MNHNS and SASEGT. This CDR3 is 15 amino acids long. The V and J ends lost 3 bases and 1 base, in that order; junction bases with no gene match: 4. The V call is TRBV6-1, the J call TRBJ1-1, with 8 bases fitting TRBD1. The sequenced sample was naive CD4+ T cells from PBMCs. The subset: CD45RA+ positively selected. This TCR came from a young man in good health. Some clones in this sample may be carry-over from other donors' samples. CDR3 bases: TGTGCCAGCAGTGAGAGACAGGGGAAGAACACTGAAGCTTTCTTT. It yields the protein CASSERQGKNTEAFF.